One T cell receptor beta chain is described in this entry. As handled by the study authors: Nucleated cell counts were estimated from reference gene primer amplification. Data came from immunoSEQ multiplex PCR; TCRdb stores just in-frame clones and leaves some out. V, J and clone size reflect that table, while D and trimming were determined from the DNA. Of roughly 160,000 clones listed, 88% are singletons. The data stem from a study of blood T cell repertoires in COVID-19. Study context: Samples taken during acute and convalescent COVID-19 were collected in the United States, Italy and Spain. Nucleic acid was either cDNA or gDNA, and it came from T cells, B-cell-depleted T cells, or PBMCs.

The germline CDR1 and CDR2 sequences are SGDLS and YYNGEE. V lost 0 bases to trimming and J lost 4 bases, with 15 bases between them. This CDR3 region has 16 residues. The source material was peripheral blood. The sequence came from a man aged 45-60 years who had recovered from COVID-19. This chain uses TRBV9 with TRBJ2-3; a possible D gene is TRBD1 (5 bases). Here the CDR3 DNA reads TGTGCCAGCAGCGTAGTAACAGGTCAAGCCCCAGATACGCAGTATTTT. Amino acid sequence: CASSVVTGQAPDTQYF. The variable domain in full, with the rest retrieved from reference TRBV9 and TRBJ2-3, is DSGVTQTPKHLITATGQRVTLRCSPRSGDLSVYWYQQSLDQGLQFLIQYYNGEERAKGNILERFSAQQFPDLHSELNLSSLELGDSALYFCASSVVTGQAPDTQYFGPGTRLTVL.